Listed here are 26 T cell receptor beta chains from one sample, sequenced in a study of low-dose radiotherapy and immunotherapy resistance in tumors. The time point: after trial treatment. Treatment denoted: LDRT plus nivolumab, ipilimumab, low-dose cyclophosphamide and aspirin (RACIN trial). Priming of first-strand cDNA relied on TRAV- and TRBV-specific primers (covering alpha and beta chains). For amplifying TCRs, the PCR ran for approximately 21 cycles with Phusion, which was used together with a constant-region primer and the adapter on the V primers. TCRdb called the reads again in MiXCR, with one record for every CDR3 protein. The sample contains around 100,000 distinct CDR3 sequences, less than 25% of which appear only once. Material: PBMCs, obtained after low-dose radiotherapy plus immunotherapy. These receptors all stem from a male donor with prostate cancer.

In regard to this clonotype: A much larger clone lies one base from this, so it may be a read error. The rearrangement joins TRBV20-1 to TRBJ1-4, with 8 nucleotides matching TRBD1. Trimming cost V 4 bases and J 4 bases; bases outside gene matches: 2. The CDR3 is 13 residues long. The germline gives CDR1 DFQATT, CDR2 SNEGSKA (reference sequence). CDR3 amino acids: CSAMDRVNEKLFF. CDR3 DNA sequence: TGCAGTGCTATGGACAGGGTTAATGAAAAACTGTTTTTT.

This clonotype was observed at least ten times. This chain joins TRBV4-2 and TRBJ2-2; D is possibly TRBD1 (6 bases). The germline gives CDR1 LGHNA, CDR2 YNFKEQ. Trimming removed 3 bases at V and 8 bases at J, with 19 bases between. The CDR3 is made up of 16 amino acids. DNA of the CDR3: TGTGCCAGCAGCCATCCGGGACAAAGGGAGAAAGGGGAGCTGTTTTTT. It is translated as CASSHPGQREKGELFF.

This clonotype was seen at least ten times. This chain's CDR3 is CASSRTKGANVLTF. The CDR3 DNA follows: TGTGCCAGCAGCCGGACGAAGGGGGCCAACGTCCTGACTTTC. The rearrangement joins TRBV6-2 or TRBV6-3 to TRBJ2-6; D unresolved. CDR1 MNHEY and CDR2 SVGEGT come from the germline V gene. With 6 bases removed from V and 4 bases from J, the gap between germline ends came to 10 bases. This CDR3 contains 14 residues.

This clonotype has at least ten counts. The chain carries TRBV29-1 and TRBJ2-2; a possible D gene is TRBD2 (5 bases). This CDR3 has 14 residues. Trimming left V 5 bases short and J 6 bases short, with 16 bases between. Germline lookup yields CDR1 SQVTM and CDR2 ANQGSEA. CDR3 in DNA: TGCAGCGTTTTAATCGGACTTTTACCCGGGGAGCTGTTTTTT. Translated, it gives CSVLIGLLPGELFF.

This clonotype was detected a few times. The rearrangement uses TRBV21-1 and TRBJ2-5; TRBD1, as called in the table, went unchecked against the DNA. TRBV21-1 is shown as a pseudogene. The length of the CDR3 is 16 residues. Here the CDR3 DNA reads TGTGCCAGCAACCTACCGGAGGCGGGGGTTCAAGAGACCCAGTACTTC. Protein product: CASNLPEAGVQETQYF.

This clonotype occurred many times. The rearrangement links TRBV7-8 to TRBJ1-5; D is ambiguous. This CDR3 comprises 13 residues. The ends were cut back, 5 bases at V and 6 bases at J, with 11 bases in the middle. Germline-derived CDR1 and CDR2 are SGHVS and FQNEAQ. Written as DNA, the CDR3 is TGTGCCAGCAGCCTCGTCGGTGGTCAGCCCCAGCATTTT. It translates to CASSLVGGQPQHF.

J is TRBJ2-7 and V is TRBV29-1, with 8 bases identical to TRBD1. The CDR3 has 12 amino acids. Germline V gene data show CDR1 as SQVTM and CDR2 as ANQGSEA. CDR3 DNA sequence: TGCACGGGGGACAGGAGCTCCTACGAGCAGTACTTC. This sequence encodes CTGDRSSYEQYF.

The V call is TRBV5-1, the J call TRBJ2-7, with a possible D match to TRBD1 (5 bases). The CDR3 covers 15 residues. Per the germline V gene, CDR1 is SGHRS and CDR2 is YFSETQ. Trimming took off 0 bases at V and 0 bases at J, with 10 bases between the two ends. The CDR3 sequence: CASSLGQSSSYEQYF. As DNA, the CDR3 is TGCGCCAGCAGCTTGGGACAGTCGAGCTCCTACGAGCAGTACTTC. Variable domain in full (rest from reference TRBV5-1 and TRBJ2-7): KAGVTQTPRYLIKTRGQQVTLSCSPISGHRSVSWYQQTPGQGLQFLFEYFSETQRNKGNFPGRFSGRQFSNSRSEMNVSTLELGDSALYLCASSLGQSSSYEQYFGPGTRLTVT.

This clonotype was seen repeatedly, ten times or more. The chain carries TRBV11-2 and TRBJ1-6; TRBD1 might be the D (6 bases). Germline CDR1 and CDR2: SGHAT and FQNNGV. CDR3 length: 14 residues. V was shortened by 5 bases and J by 9 bases, with 14 bases between the two germline ends. CDR3 sequence: CASSPLQGSSPLHF. As DNA, the CDR3 is TGTGCCAGCAGCCCCCTGCAGGGGAGTTCACCCCTCCACTTT.

This clonotype was observed many times. The CDR3 DNA is TGCAGTGCTAGAGTCGGTGGAGGGGGGGAGTACGAGCAGTACTTC. Its translation is CSARVGGGGEYEQYF. The chain has TRBV20-1 and TRBJ2-7; D is perhaps TRBD2 (7 bases). CDR3 length: 15 amino acids. Trimming took off 1 base at V and 4 bases at J, with 17 bases between the two ends. Germline-derived CDR1 and CDR2 are DFQATT and SNEGSKA (reference sequence).

The J gene is TRBJ1-6, the V gene TRBV5-1, with D possibly matching TRBD1 (6 bases). V was trimmed by 0 bases and J by 7 bases, leaving 11 bases between them. Germline CDR1 SGHRS, CDR2 YFSETQ. CDR3 length equals 15 residues. The CDR3 DNA is TGCGCCAGCAGCTTGGCTGGACAGCGAAATTCACCCCTCCACTTT. Translated: CASSLAGQRNSPLHF.

This clonotype appeared many times. The rearrangement uses TRBV15 and TRBJ1-5; unclear D gene. Looked up from germline, CDR1 is LNHNV and CDR2 is YYDKDF (reference sequence). This CDR3 region has 17 residues. Between the trimmed V and J ends, which lost 0 bases and 9 bases, there was a span of 21 bases. The CDR3 DNA is TGTGCCACCAGCAGAGATGTTAACATGGGCCAAAATGTGCCCCAGCATTTT. As protein: CATSRDVNMGQNVPQHF.

This clonotype was counted many times. V is TRBV11-1 and J is TRBJ1-1; possible D gene TRBD1, 6 bases. The CDR3 extends over 15 amino acids. Germline CDR1 reads SGHAT; CDR2 reads FQDESV (reference sequence). Trimming took off 5 bases at V and 3 bases at J, with 16 bases between the two ends. CDR3 sequence (DNA): TGTGCCAGCAGCCCTCCGGGGGGCTTGCACACTGAAGCTTTCTTT. This gives the protein CASSPPGGLHTEAFF.

This clonotype was seen at least ten times. The genes are TRBV7-9 and TRBJ2-1; maybe TRBD2 (5 bases). Germline lookup yields CDR1 SEHNR and CDR2 FQNEAQ (reference sequence). Trimming shortened V by 5 bases and J by 8 bases, and 22 bases separated the two germline ends. The CDR3 is made up of 16 amino acids. CDR3 nucleotide sequence: TGTGCCAGCAGCCCCCTAGAGGGTGTCTATTTTGATGAGCAGTTCTTC. This encodes CASSPLEGVYFDEQFF.

There are many counts of this clonotype. CDR3 amino acids: CATSRDRFGGTETQYF. In DNA form, the CDR3 reads TGTGCCACCAGCAGAGATAGGTTTGGGGGTACTGAGACCCAGTACTTC. V usage is TRBV15 and J usage is TRBJ2-5; D might be TRBD1 or TRBD2, each matching 5 bases. This CDR3 region has 16 residues. Germline loops: CDR1 LNHNV, CDR2 YYDKDF (reference sequence). The V end was cut by 0 bases, the J end by 5 bases, with 16 bases between.

This clonotype was picked up many times. The chain uses TRBV20-1 and TRBJ2-5; D is unclear. Germline values: CDR1 DFQATT, CDR2 SNEGSKA (reference sequence). This CDR3 has 15 amino acids. V was clipped by 0 bases and J by 5 bases, with 16 bases between them. The CDR3 spells CSARDQTRAEETQYF. CDR3 DNA: TGCAGTGCTAGAGACCAGACAAGGGCGGAGGAGACCCAGTACTTC.

This clonotype was recorded at least ten times. CDR3 nucleotide sequence: TGCAGCTCCGGGGACAGGCAAGAGACCCAGTACTTC. Its protein is CSSGDRQETQYF. The rearrangement links TRBV29-1 to TRBJ2-5, with TRBD1 matching over 8 bases. The CDR3 has 12 amino acids. CDR1 is SQVTM and CDR2 is ANQGSEA in the germline V gene. The J segment lost 2 bases and the V segment lost 8 bases, leaving 4 bases of the junction unmatched. The variable domain in full, completed from reference TRBV29-1 and TRBJ2-5, reads SAVISQKPSRDICQRGTSLTIQCQVDSQVTMMFWYRQQPGQSLTLIATANQGSEATYESGFVIDKFPISRPNLTFSTLTVSNMSPEDSSIYLCSSGDRQETQYFGPGTRLLVL.

On this clonotype itself: This likely came from a read error, as a far larger clone is one base away. The chain has TRBV6-1 and TRBJ2-2, with D maybe TRBD2 (5 bases). The CDR3 has 12 amino acids. Germline V gene sequence: CDR1 MNHNS, CDR2 SASEGT. Trimming shortened V by 5 bases and J by 13 bases, and 14 bases separated the two germline ends. The CDR3 sequence is CASSSGSRGLFF. The CDR3 DNA follows: TGTGCCAGCAGTTCAGGTTCACGGGGGCTGTTTTTT.

Ten or more counts support this clonotype. This sequence joins TRBV20-1 and TRBJ2-1, with D possibly being TRBD2 (6 bases). Deletions cut 4 bases from V and 8 bases from J, with 24 bases between. Germline-derived CDR1 and CDR2 are DFQATT and SNEGSKA (reference sequence). The CDR3 extends over 16 amino acids. CDR3 DNA sequence: TGCAGTGCTAATGAGCTACGACTTGGCGCGGGGTATGAGCAGTTCTTC. It is translated as CSANELRLGAGYEQFF.

This clonotype was observed at least ten times. The chain has TRBV7-9 and TRBJ2-5, with D possibly TRBD2 on 5 matching bases. This CDR3 spans 16 amino acids. Trimming stripped 1 base from V and 4 bases from J, with 16 bases between. CDR1 SEHNR and CDR2 FQNEAQ come from the germline V gene (reference sequence). This chain's CDR3 is CASSLGRSRRVETQYF. The CDR3 region has the DNA TGTGCCAGCAGCTTAGGGCGTAGCCGGCGGGTAGAGACCCAGTACTTC.

At least ten counts were recorded for this clonotype. The rearrangement uses TRBV12-3 or TRBV12-4 and TRBJ1-6, with TRBD1 matching 7 bases. V was clipped by 5 bases and J by 9 bases; unmatched bases: 4. The CDR3 runs to 13 residues. The chain's CDR3 is CASSRQGSSPLHF. CDR3 DNA sequence: TGTGCCAGCAGTCGACAGGGTAGTTCACCCCTCCACTTT.

There are many counts of this clonotype. This chain joins TRBV19 and TRBJ1-2; possibly TRBD1 for D (6 bases). The CDR3 is made up of 11 amino acids. Germline-derived CDR1 and CDR2 are LNHDA and SQIVND (reference sequence). Trimming took off 6 bases at V and 7 bases at J, with 9 bases between the two ends. DNA of the CDR3: TGTGCCAGTAGACAGGGACTTGGCTACACCTTC. Protein sequence: CASRQGLGYTF.

This clonotype was recorded at least ten times. A junction end diverges from the germline sequence, so it may reflect a read error. This chain joins TRBV5-3 and TRBJ2-5, with D tentatively TRBD2 (6 bases). TRBV5-3 is placed among ORFs of uncertain function. The CDR3 is made up of 16 amino acids. CDR3 in DNA: TGTGCCAGCAGCTCACCTTTGGGGGGAACCCAAGAGACCCAGTACTTC. This codes for CASSSPLGGTQETQYF.

In this sample, this clonotype turned up many times. J is TRBJ2-5 and V is TRBV14, with D unclear. CDR3 size: 17 residues. Germline values: CDR1 SGHDN, CDR2 FVKESK. V dropped 0 bases and J dropped 3 bases, with 17 bases sitting between them. The CDR3 reads CASSQDRRLGREETQYF. CDR3 DNA sequence: TGTGCCAGCAGCCAAGATCGTCGGCTGGGAAGGGAAGAGACCCAGTACTTC.

In its sample, this clonotype was seen many times. CDR3 sequence (DNA): TGTGCCAGCAGCTTAGGCGGGGGCGCAGGGAATGAGCAGTTCTTC. This gives the protein CASSLGGGAGNEQFF. The chain employs TRBV7-3 and TRBJ2-1, with D possibly being TRBD2 (7 bases). Deletions cut 2 bases from V and 7 bases from J, with 15 bases between. The germline V gene encodes CDR1 SGHTA and CDR2 FQGTGA. The CDR3 contains 15 residues.

At least ten counts were recorded for this clonotype. The V and J genes are TRBV29-1 and TRBJ1-3, with D unresolved. Trimming removed 6 bases from V and 4 bases from J, with 10 bases in between. CDR1 and CDR2 from the germline V gene are SQVTM and ANQGSEA. This CDR3 has 12 residues. The CDR3: CSVGLGGNTIYF. In DNA form, the CDR3 reads TGCAGCGTCGGACTCGGCGGAAACACCATATATTTT. The variable domain in full, with the rest retrieved from reference TRBV29-1 and TRBJ1-3, is SAVISQKPSRDICQRGTSLTIQCQVDSQVTMMFWYRQQPGQSLTLIATANQGSEATYESGFVIDKFPISRPNLTFSTLTVSNMSPEDSSIYLCSVGLGGNTIYFGEGSWLTVV.